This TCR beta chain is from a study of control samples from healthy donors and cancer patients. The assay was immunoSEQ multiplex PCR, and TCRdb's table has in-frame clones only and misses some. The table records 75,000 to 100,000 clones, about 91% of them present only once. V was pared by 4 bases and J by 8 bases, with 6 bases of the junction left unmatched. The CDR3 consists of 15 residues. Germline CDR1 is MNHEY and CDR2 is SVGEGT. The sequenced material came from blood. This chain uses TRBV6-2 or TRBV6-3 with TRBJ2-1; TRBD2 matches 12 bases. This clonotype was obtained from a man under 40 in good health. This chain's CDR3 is CASSSTSGSGDEQFF. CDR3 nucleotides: TGTGCCAGCAGTTCGACTAGCGGGAGTGGGGATGAGCAGTTCTTC.